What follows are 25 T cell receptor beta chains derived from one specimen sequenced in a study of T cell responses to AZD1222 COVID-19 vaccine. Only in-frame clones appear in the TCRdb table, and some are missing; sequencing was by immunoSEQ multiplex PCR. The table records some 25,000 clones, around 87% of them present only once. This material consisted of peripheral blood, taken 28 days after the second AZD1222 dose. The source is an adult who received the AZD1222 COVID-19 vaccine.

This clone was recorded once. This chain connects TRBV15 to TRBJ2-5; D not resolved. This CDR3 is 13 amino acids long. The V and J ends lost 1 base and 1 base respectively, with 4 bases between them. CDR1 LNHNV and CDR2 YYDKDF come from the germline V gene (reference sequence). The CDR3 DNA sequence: TGTGCCACCAGCAGAGGGGTCCAAGAGACCCAGTACTTC. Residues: CATSRGVQETQYF.

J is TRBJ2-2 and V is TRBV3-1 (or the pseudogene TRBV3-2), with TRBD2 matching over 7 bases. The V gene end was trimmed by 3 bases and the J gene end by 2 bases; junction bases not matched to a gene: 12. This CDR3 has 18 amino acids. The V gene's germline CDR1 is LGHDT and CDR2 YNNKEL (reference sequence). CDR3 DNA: TGTGCCAGCAGCCATCCCGGGGGTAGCGGGTCAAACACCGGGGAGCTGTTTTTT. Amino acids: CASSHPGGSGSNTGELFF.

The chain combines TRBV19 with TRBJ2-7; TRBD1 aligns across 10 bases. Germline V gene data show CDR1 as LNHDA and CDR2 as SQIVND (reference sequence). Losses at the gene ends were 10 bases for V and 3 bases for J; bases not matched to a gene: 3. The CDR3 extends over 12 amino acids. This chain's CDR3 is CATRDRGYEQYF. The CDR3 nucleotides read TGTGCCACCCGGGACAGGGGCTACGAGCAGTACTTC. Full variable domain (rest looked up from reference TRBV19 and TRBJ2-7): DGGITQSPKYLFRKEGQNVTLSCEQNLNHDAMYWYRQDPGQGLRLIYYSQIVNDFQKGDIAEGYSVSREKKESFPLTVTSAQKNPTAFYLCATRDRGYEQYFGPGTRLTVT.

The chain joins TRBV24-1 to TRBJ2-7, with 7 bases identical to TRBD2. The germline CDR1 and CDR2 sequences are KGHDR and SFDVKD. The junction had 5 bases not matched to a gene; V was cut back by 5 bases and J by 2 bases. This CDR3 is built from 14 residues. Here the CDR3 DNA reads TGTGCCACCAGTGCCTCTAGCGGTCCCTACGAGCAGTACTTC. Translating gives CATSASSGPYEQYF.

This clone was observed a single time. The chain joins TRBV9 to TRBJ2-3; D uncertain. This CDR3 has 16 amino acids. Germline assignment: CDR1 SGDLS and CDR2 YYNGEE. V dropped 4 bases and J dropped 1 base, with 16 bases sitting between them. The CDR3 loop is CASSSRLESGTDTQYF. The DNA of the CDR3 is TGTGCCAGCAGCTCCCGACTTGAGTCAGGCACAGATACGCAGTATTTT.

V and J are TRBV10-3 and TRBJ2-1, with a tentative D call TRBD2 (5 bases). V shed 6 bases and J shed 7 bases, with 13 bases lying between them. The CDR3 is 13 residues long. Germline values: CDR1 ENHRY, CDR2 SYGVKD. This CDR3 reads CAIRGLISNEQFF. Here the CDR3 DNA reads TGTGCCATCAGAGGACTTATTTCGAATGAGCAGTTCTTC.

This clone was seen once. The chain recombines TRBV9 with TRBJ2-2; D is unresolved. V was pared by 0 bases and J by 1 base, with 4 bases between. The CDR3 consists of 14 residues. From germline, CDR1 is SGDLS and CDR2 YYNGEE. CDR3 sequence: CASSVARNTGELFF. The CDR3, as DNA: TGTGCCAGCAGCGTAGCACGGAACACCGGGGAGCTGTTTTTT. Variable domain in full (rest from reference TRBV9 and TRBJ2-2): DSGVTQTPKHLITATGQRVTLRCSPRSGDLSVYWYQQSLDQGLQFLIQYYNGEERAKGNILERFSAQQFPDLHSELNLSSLELGDSALYFCASSVARNTGELFFGEGSRLTVL.

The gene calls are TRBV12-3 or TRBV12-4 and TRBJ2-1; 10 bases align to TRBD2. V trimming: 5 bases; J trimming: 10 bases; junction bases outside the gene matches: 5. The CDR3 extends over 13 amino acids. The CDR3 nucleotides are TGTGCCAGCAGTCCGACTAGCGGGCGGGAGCAGTTCTTC. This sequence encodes CASSPTSGREQFF.

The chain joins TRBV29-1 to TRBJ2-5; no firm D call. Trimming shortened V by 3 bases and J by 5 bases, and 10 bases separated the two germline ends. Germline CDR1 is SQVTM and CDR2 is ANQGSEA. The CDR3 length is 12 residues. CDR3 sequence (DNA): TGCAGCGTTGAGGTGGTCTCGGAGACCCAGTACTTC. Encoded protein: CSVEVVSETQYF.

This chain's CDR3 is CASSSSGGNYGYTF. CDR3 bases: TGTGCCAGCAGTTCGTCGGGCGGGAACTATGGCTACACCTTC. The chain combines TRBV28 with TRBJ1-2; D is ambiguous. In germline, CDR1 is MDHEN, CDR2 SYDVKM. This CDR3 spans 14 amino acids. The V end was cut by 4 bases, the J end by 2 bases, with 11 bases between.

The CDR3 protein is CASREGAGAFF. CDR3 nucleotides: TGTGCCAGCAGGGAGGGGGCCGGAGCTTTCTTT. V is TRBV6-5 and J is TRBJ1-1; 7 nucleotides line up with TRBD1. The germline CDR1 and CDR2 sequences are MNHEY and SVGAGI. V lost 6 bases, J lost 10 bases, and 5 bases stayed unmatched. The CDR3 totals 11 residues.

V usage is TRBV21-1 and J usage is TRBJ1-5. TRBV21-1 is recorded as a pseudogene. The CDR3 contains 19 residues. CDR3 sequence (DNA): TGTGCCAGCAGCAAAGAGGGAGGGGGAGAAATTTATAGCAATCAGCCCCAGCATTTT. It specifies CASSKEGGGEIYSNQPQHF.

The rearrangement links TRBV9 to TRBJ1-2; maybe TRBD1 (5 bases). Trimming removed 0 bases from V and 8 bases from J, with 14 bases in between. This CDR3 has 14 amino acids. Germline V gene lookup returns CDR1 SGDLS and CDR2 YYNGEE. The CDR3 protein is CASSVESSGRGYTF. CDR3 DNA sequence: TGTGCCAGCAGCGTAGAATCGTCAGGGAGAGGCTACACCTTC.

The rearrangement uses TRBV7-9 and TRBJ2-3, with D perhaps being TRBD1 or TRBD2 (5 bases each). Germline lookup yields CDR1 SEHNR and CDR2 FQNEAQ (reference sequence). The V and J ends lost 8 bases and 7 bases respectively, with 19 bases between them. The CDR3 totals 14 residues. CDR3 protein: CASSRGVHDNTQYF. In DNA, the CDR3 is TGTGCCAGCTCCCGGGGCGTTCATGATAATACGCAGTATTTT.

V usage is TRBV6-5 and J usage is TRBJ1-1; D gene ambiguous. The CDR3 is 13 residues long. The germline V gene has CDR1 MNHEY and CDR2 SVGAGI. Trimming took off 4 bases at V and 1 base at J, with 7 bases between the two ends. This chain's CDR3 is CASSLTWNTEAFF. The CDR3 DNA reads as TGTGCCAGCAGTTTAACCTGGAACACTGAAGCTTTCTTT.

The DNA of the CDR3 is TGTGCCAGCAGCCAAGCACTAGCGGTCCCAGATACGCAGTATTTT. It yields the protein CASSQALAVPDTQYF. J is TRBJ2-3 and V is TRBV14, with 8 bases that match TRBD2. The CDR3 totals 15 residues. The germline CDR1 and CDR2 sequences are SGHDN and FVKESK. V gave up 1 base and J gave up 4 bases; unmatched junction bases: 4.

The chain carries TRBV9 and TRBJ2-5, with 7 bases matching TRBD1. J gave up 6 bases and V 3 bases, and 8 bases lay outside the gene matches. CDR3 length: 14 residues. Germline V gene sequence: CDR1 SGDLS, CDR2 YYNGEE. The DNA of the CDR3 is TGTGCCAGCAGCGCCACAGGGGCAGTGAAGACCCAGTACTTC. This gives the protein CASSATGAVKTQYF.

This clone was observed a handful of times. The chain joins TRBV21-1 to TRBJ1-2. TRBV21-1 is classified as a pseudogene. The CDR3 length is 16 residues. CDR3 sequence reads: CASSASKRDDHYGYTF. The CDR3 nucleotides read TGTGCCAGCAGCGCCTCAAAAAGGGACGACCACTATGGCTACACCTTC.

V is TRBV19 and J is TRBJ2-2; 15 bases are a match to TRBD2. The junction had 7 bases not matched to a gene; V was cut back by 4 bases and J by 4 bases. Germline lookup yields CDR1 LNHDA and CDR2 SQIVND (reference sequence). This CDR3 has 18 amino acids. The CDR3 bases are TGTGCCAGTAGTAGGGGACTAGCGGGAGGTACGTCCACCGGGGAGCTGTTTTTT. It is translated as CASSRGLAGGTSTGELFF.

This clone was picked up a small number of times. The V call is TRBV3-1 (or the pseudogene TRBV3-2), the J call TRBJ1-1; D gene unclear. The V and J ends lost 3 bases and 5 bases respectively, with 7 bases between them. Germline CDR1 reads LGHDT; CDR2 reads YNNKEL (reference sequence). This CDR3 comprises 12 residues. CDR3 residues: CASSHGKTEAFF. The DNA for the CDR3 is TGTGCCAGCAGCCATGGGAAGACTGAAGCTTTCTTT.

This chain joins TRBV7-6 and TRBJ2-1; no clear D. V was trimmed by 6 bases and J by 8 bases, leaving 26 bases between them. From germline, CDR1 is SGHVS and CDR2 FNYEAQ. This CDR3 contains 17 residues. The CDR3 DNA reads TGTGCCAGCAGTCCTCTCTGGGTAGGTTTGGACGACGATGAGCAGTTCTTC. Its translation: CASSPLWVGLDDDEQFF.

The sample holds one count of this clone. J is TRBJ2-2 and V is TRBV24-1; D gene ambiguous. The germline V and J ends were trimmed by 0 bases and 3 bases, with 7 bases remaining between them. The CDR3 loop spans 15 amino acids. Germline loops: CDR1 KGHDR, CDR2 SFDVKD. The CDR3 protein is CATSDLTWDTGELFF. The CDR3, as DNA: TGTGCCACCAGTGATTTGACTTGGGACACCGGGGAGCTGTTTTTT.

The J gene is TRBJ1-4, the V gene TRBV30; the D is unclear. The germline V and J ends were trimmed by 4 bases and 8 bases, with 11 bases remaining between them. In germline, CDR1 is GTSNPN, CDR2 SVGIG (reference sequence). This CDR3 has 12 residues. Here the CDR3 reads CAWIGSDEKLFF. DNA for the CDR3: TGTGCCTGGATAGGGTCTGACGAAAAACTGTTTTTT.

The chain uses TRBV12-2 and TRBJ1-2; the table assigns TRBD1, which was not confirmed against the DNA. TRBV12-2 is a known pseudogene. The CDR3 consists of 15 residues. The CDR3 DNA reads TGTGCAAGTCGCTTAGGAAGACAGGGGGCAGATGGCTACACCTTC. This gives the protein CASRLGRQGADGYTF.

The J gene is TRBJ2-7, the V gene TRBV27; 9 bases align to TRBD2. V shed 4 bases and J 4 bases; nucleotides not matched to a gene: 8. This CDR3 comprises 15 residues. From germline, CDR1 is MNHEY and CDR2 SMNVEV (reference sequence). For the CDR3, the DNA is TGTGCCAGCAGTTACGCGGGAGGGCCTATTTACGAGCAGTACTTC. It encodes CASSYAGGPIYEQYF.